This T cell receptor beta chain was identified in a study of memory CD4+ T cells and cytomegalovirus serostatus. The sort gate was single viable CD3+CD4+CD8-CD45RO+ cells for memory CD4+ T cells. Donors' CMV status reflects serum IgG against pp150, pp28, p38, p52. Clones were sequenced by immunoSEQ multiplex PCR, and TCRdb holds only the in-frame ones, with some missing. This table has over 60,000 clones, around 83% appearing once. CDR3 size: 14 residues. CDR1 is SGHRS and CDR2 is YFSETQ in the germline V gene. With 0 bases removed from V and 1 base from J, the gap between germline ends came to 7 bases.

Sequenced: memory CD4+ T cells from blood. This receptor was taken from an adult in good health and CMV-seronegative. The chain carries TRBV5-1 and TRBJ1-2; D is uncertain. CDR3 amino acids: CASSLDSFNYGYTF. The CDR3 DNA sequence: TGCGCCAGCAGCTTGGACAGCTTTAACTATGGCTACACCTTC.